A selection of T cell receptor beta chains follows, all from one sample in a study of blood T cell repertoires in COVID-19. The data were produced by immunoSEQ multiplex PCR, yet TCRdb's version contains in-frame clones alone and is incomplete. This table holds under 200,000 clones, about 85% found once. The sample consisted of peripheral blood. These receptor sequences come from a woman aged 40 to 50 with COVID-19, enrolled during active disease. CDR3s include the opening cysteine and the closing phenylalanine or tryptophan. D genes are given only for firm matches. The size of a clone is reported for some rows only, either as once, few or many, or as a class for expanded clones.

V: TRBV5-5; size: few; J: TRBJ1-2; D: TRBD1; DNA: TGTGCCAGCAGCCGACAGGGGGCAATATATAACTATGGCTACACCTTC; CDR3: CASSRQGAIYNYGYTF
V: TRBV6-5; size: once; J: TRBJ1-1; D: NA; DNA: TGTGCCAGCAGTCCACGAACCGGGGGTATCACTGAAGCTTTCTTT; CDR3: CASSPRTGGITEAFF
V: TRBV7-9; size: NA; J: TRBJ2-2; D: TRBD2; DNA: TGTGCCAGCAGAACCGGGACTAGCGGCGCCGGGGAGCTGTTTTTT; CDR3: CASRTGTSGAGELFF
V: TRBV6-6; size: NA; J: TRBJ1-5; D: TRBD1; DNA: TGTGCCAGCAGTCAACTCCGGGACAGGGGTCAGCCCCAGCATTTT; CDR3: CASSQLRDRGQPQHF
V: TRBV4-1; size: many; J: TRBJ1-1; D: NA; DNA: TGCGCCAGCAGCCAAGATCCCGACCCCAGTGGGAGGGGAGTCACTGAAGCTTTCTTT; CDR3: CASSQDPDPSGRGVTEAFF
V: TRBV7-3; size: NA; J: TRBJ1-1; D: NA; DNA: TGTGCCAGCAGCCCAACGGGAGGGTATGGGACGGCTTTCTTT; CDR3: CASSPTGGYGTAFF
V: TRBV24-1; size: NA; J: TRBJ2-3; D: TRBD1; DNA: TGTGCCACCAGTCCGACAGGGGGCACAGATACGCAGTATTTT; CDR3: CATSPTGGTDTQYF
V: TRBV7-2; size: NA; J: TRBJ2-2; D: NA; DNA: TGTGCCAGCAGCTCGGGAATACACACCGGGGAGCTGTTTTTT; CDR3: CASSSGIHTGELFF
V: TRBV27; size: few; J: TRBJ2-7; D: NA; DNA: TGTGCCAGCAGTCGGAGGGTCCGCGTAGACGAGCAGTACTTC; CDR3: CASSRRVRVDEQYF
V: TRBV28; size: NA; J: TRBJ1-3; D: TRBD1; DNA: TGTGCCAGCAGTTCCGGGACAGGGGTAGGAAACACCATATATTTT; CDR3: CASSSGTGVGNTIYF
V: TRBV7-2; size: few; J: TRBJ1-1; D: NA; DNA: TGTGCCAGCAGCCCCACCCCACAAGTTGAAGCTTTCTTT; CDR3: CASSPTPQVEAFF
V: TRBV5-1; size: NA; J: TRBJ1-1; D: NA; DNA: TGCGCCAGCAGCCCGGGGACATTGAACACTGAAGCTTTCTTT; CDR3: CASSPGTLNTEAFF
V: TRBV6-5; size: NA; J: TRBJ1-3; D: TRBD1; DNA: TGTGCCAGCAGCTTCGGACAGGGCTCTGGAAACACCATATATTTT; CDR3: CASSFGQGSGNTIYF
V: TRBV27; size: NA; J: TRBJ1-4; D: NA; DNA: TGTGCCAGCAGTCTCTTGGGCAGTAATGAAAAACTGTTTTTT; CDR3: CASSLLGSNEKLFF
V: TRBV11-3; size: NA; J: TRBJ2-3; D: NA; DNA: TGTGCCAGCAGCCCAGGACAAACTGGAGGGGCAGATACGCAGTATTTT; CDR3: CASSPGQTGGADTQYF
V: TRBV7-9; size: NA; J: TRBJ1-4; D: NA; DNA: TGTGCCAGCAGCCCAGGGGTTGTGACTAATGAAAAACTGTTTTTT; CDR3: CASSPGVVTNEKLFF
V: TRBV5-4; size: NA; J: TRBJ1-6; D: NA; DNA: TGTGCCAGCAGCTTAAAAGTCGCGAATTCACCCCTCCACTTT; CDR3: CASSLKVANSPLHF
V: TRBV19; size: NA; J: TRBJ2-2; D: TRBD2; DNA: TGTGCCAGTAGTATCCCGTCTAGCGGCACCGGGGAGCTGTTTTTT; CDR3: CASSIPSSGTGELFF
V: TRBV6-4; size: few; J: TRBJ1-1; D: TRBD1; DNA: TGTGCCAGCAGTGACAGGGACAGGGGAACTGAAGCTTTCTTT; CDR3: CASSDRDRGTEAFF
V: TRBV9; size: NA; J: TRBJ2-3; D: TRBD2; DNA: TGTGCCAGCGCACCAGCGGGGGCCGTGGGTATAACAGGTACGCAGTATTTT; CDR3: CASAPAGAVGITGTQYF
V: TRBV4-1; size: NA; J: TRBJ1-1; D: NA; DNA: TGCGCCAGCAGCCAAGAAGGAGGAAGGGTAAACACTGAAGCTTTCTTT; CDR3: CASSQEGGRVNTEAFF
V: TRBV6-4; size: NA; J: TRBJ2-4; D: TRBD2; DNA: TGTGCCAGCAGTGACTCGACGAGGCTAGCGGGAGGATTCCAAGCCAAAAACATTCAGTACTTC; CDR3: CASSDSTRLAGGFQAKNIQYF
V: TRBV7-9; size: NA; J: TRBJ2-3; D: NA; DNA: TGTGCCAGCAGCTTAGCGTTTTTGTCCGGGGTTAGCACAGATACGCAGTATTTT; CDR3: CASSLAFLSGVSTDTQYF
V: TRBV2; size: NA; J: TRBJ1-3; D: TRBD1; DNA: TGTGCCAGCACTCGGGACAGGGCGAGCTCTGGAAACACCATATATTTT; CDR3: CASTRDRASSGNTIYF
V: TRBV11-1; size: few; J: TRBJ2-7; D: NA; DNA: TGTGCCAGCAGCTCCGAGGGATTCTCCTACGAGCAGTACTTC; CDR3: CASSSEGFSYEQYF
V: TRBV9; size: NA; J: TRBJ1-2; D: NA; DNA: TGTGCCAGCAGCGTAGCTGTTGGGGCAGCCTACCACTATGGCTACACCTTC; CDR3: CASSVAVGAAYHYGYTF
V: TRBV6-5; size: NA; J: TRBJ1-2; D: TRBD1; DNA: TGTGCCAGCAGTTACGTGACAGGGGACTATGGCTACACCTTC; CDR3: CASSYVTGDYGYTF
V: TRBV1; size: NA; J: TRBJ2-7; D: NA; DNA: TGCACCAGGGGAAGAGCGGGAGGCGCCTACGAGCAGTACTTC; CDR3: CTRGRAGGAYEQYF
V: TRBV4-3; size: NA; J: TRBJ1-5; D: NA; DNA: TGCGCCAGCAGCCAAGATAGGGGTCAGCCCCAGCATTTT; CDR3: CASSQDRGQPQHF
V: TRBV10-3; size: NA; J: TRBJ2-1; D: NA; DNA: TGTGCCACCCTTGGGTTGAGGAGGGGAACCTACAATGAGCAGTTCTTC; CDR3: CATLGLRRGTYNEQFF
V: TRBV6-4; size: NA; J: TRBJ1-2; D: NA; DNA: TGTGCCAGCAGTGACTCAGGCACGAGCGGTTATGGCTACACCTTC; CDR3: CASSDSGTSGYGYTF
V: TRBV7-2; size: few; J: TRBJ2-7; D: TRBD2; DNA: TGTGCCAGCAGCTGGACTAGCGGCAACTACGAGCAGTACTTC; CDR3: CASSWTSGNYEQYF
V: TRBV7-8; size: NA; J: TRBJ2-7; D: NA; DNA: TGTGCCAGCAGCCCACTAATTATCTACGAGCAGTACTTC; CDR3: CASSPLIIYEQYF
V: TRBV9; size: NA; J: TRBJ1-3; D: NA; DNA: TGTGCCAGCAGGGGCGGTGGGGGGAACACCATATATTTT; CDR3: CASRGGGGNTIYF
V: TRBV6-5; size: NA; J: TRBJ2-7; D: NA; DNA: TGTGCCAGCAGTTCCCCCGGGGGTTACGAGCAGTACTTC; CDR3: CASSSPGGYEQYF
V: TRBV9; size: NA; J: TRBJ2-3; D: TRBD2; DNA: TGTGCCAGCAGCGTTTGGGCTAGCGGGGGTTCTAGCACAGATACGCAGTATTTT; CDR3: CASSVWASGGSSTDTQYF
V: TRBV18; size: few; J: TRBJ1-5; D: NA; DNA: TGTGCCAGCTCACCGTTCAGGGCGGAAAGCAATCAGCCCCAGCATTTT; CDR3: CASSPFRAESNQPQHF
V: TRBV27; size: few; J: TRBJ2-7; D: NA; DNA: TGTGCCAGCAGTTTATCCGCGCCGGGGAACCCCTACGAGCAGTACTTC; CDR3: CASSLSAPGNPYEQYF
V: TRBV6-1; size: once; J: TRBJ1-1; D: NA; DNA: TGTGCCAGCAGTGAACCAGAAAACAAGAACACTGAAGCTTTCTTT; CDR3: CASSEPENKNTEAFF